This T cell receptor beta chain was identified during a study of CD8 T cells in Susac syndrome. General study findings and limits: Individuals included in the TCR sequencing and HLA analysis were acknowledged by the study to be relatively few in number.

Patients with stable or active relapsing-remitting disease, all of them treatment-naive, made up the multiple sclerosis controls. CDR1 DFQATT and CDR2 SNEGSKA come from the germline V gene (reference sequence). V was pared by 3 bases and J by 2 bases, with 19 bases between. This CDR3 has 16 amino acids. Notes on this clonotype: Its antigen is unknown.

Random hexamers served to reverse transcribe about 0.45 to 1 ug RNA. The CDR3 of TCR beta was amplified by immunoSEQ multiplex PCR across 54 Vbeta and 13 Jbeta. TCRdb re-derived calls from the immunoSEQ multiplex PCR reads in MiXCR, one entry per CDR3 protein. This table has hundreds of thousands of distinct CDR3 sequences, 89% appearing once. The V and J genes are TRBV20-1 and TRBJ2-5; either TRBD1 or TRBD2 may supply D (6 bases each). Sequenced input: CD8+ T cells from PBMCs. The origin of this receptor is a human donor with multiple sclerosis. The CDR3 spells CSASRGLELLQETQYF. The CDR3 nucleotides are TGCAGTGCTAGCCGGGGGCTAGAACTTCTGCAAGAGACCCAGTACTTC.